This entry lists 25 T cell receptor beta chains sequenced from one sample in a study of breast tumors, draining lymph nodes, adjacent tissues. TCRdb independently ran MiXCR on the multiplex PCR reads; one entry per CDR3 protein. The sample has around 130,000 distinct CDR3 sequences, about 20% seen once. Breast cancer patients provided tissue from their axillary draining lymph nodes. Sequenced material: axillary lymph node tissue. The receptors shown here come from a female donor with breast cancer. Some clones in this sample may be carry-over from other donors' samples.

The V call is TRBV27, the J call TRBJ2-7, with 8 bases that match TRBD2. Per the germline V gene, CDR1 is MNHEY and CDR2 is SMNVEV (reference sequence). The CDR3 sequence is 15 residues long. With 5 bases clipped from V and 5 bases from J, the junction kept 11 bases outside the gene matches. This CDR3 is CASSKIAGSGNEQYF. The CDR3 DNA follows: TGTGCCAGCAGTAAAATAGCGGGGAGTGGCAACGAGCAGTACTTC.

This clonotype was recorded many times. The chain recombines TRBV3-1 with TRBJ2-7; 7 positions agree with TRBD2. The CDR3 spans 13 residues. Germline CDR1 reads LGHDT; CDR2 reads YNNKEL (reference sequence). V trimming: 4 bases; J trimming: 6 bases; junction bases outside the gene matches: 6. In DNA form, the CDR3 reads TGTGCCAGCAGCCCCCTTGGGAGGGGCGAGCAGTACTTC. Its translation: CASSPLGRGEQYF.

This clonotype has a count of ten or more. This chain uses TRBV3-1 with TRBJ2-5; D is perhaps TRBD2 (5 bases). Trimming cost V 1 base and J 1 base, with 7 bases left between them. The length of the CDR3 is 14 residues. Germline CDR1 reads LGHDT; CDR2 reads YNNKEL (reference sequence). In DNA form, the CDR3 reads TGTGCCAGCAGCCAAGGGACTCTCCAAGAGACCCAGTACTTC. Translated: CASSQGTLQETQYF.

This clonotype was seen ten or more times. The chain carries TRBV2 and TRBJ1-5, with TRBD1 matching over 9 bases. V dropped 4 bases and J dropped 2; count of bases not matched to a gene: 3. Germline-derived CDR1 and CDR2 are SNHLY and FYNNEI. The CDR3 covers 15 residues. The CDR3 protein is CASSAGTGRNQPQHF. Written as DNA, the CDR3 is TGTGCCAGCAGTGCCGGGACAGGGCGCAATCAGCCCCAGCATTTT.

This chain's CDR3 is CASSYRAGNGYTF. The CDR3 DNA reads as TGTGCCAGCAGTTACCGGGCAGGGAATGGCTACACCTTC. V and J are TRBV6-5 and TRBJ1-2; possible D gene TRBD1, 5 bases. The V gene's germline CDR1 is MNHEY and CDR2 SVGAGI. The CDR3 runs 13 residues. The ends were cut back, 2 bases at V and 6 bases at J, with 10 bases in the middle.

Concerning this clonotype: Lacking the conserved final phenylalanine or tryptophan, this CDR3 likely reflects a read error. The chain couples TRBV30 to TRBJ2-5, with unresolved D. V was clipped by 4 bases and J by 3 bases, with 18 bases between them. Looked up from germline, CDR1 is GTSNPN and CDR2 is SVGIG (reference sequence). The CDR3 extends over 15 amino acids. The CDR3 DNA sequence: TGTGCCTGGATGAAGGCATCGGGCTCGAAAGAGACCCAGTACCTC. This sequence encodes CAWMKASGSKETQYL.

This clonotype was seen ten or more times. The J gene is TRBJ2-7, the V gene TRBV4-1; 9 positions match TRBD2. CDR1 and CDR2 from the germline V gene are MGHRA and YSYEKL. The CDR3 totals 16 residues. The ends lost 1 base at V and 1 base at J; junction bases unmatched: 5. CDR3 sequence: CASSQGRTSVSYEQYF. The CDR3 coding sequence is TGCGCCAGCAGCCAAGGCCGGACTAGCGTGTCCTACGAGCAGTACTTC.

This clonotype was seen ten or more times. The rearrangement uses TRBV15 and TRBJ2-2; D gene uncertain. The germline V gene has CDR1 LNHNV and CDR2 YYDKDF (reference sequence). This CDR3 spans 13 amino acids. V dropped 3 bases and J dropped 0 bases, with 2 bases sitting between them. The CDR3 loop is CATSSSNTGELFF. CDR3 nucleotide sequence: TGTGCCACCAGCAGTTCGAACACCGGGGAGCTGTTTTTT.

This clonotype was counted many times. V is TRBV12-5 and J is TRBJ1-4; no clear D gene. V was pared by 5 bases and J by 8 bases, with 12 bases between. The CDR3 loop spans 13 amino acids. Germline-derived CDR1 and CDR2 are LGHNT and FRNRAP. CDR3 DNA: TGTGCTAGTGGTACCGGGGTCGGGGAAAAACTGTTTTTT. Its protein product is CASGTGVGEKLFF. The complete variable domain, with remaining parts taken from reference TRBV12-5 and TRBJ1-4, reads DARVTQTPRHKVTEMGQEVTMRCQPILGHNTVFWYRQTMMQGLELLAYFRNRAPLDDSGMPKDRFSAEMPDATLATLKIQPSEPRDSAVYFCASGTGVGEKLFFGSGTQLSVL.

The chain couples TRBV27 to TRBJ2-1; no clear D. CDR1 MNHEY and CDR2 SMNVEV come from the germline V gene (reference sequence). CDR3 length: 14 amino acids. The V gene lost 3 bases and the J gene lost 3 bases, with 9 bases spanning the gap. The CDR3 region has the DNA TGTGCCAGCAGTTTGCGACGGCTCTACAATGAGCAGTTCTTC. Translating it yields CASSLRRLYNEQFF.

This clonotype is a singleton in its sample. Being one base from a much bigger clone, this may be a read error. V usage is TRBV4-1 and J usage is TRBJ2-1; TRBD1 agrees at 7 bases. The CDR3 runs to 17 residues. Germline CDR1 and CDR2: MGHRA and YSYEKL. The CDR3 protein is CASSHPKTGQTYNEQSF. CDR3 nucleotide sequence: TGCGCCAGCAGCCACCCTAAGACGGGACAGACCTACAATGAGCAGTCCTTC.

The CDR3 loop is CASSSYRGLAGANVLTF. The CDR3 DNA sequence: TGTGCCAGCAGCTCTTACAGGGGGCTAGCTGGGGCCAACGTCCTGACTTTC. This chain links TRBV7-9 with TRBJ2-6; 9 bases are shared with TRBD1. Trimming took 4 bases from V and 2 from J; bases not matched to a gene: 6. This CDR3 contains 17 residues. Looked up from germline, CDR1 is SEHNR and CDR2 is FQNEAQ (reference sequence).

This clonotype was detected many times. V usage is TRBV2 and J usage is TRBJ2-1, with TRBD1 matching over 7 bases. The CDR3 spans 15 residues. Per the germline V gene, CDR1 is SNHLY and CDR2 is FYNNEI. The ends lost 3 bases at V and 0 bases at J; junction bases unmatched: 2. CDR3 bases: TGTGCCAGCAGTGAGGACAGGTCCTCCTACAATGAGCAGTTCTTC. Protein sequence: CASSEDRSSYNEQFF. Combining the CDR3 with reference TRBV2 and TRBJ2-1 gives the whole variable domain EPEVTQTPSHQVTQMGQEVILRCVPISNHLYFYWYRQILGQKVEFLVSFYNNEISEKSEIFDDQFSVERPDGSNFTLKIRSTKLEDSAMYFCASSEDRSSYNEQFFGPGTRLTVL.

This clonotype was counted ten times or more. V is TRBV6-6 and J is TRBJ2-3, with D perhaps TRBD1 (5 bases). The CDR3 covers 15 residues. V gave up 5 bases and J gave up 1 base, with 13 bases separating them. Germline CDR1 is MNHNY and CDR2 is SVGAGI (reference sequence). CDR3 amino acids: CASSPRARGTDTQYF. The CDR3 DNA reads TGTGCCAGCAGTCCCCGGGCCAGGGGCACAGATACGCAGTATTTT.

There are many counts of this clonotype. For the CDR3, the DNA is TGCGCCAGCAGCGTGGGGAGCCAAGAGACCCAGTACTTC. Protein sequence: CASSVGSQETQYF. The rearrangement links TRBV5-1 to TRBJ2-5; a weak D match, TRBD2 (5 bases). The CDR3 has 13 amino acids. Trimming removed 4 bases from V and 1 base from J, with 8 bases in between. Germline assignment: CDR1 SGHRS and CDR2 YFSETQ.

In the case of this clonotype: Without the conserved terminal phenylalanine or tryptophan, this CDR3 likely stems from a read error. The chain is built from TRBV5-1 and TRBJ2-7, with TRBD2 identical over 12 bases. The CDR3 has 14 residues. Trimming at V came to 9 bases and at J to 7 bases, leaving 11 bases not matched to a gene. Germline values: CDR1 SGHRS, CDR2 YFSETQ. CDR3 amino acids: CATKLAGGLGEQYL. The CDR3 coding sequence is TGCGCCACCAAACTAGCGGGAGGACTCGGGGAGCAGTACCTC.

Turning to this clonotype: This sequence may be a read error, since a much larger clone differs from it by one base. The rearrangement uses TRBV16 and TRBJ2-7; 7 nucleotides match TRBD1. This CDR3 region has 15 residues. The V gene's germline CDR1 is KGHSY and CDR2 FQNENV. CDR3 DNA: TGTGCCAGCAGTCCTAATACAGGGGTCTCCTACGAGCAGTGCTTC. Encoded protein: CASSPNTGVSYEQCF.

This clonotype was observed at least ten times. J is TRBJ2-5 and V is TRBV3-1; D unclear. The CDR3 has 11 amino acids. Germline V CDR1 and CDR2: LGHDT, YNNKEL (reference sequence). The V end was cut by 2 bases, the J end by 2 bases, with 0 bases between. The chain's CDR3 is CASSQQETQYF. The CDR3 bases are TGTGCCAGCAGCCAACAAGAGACCCAGTACTTC.

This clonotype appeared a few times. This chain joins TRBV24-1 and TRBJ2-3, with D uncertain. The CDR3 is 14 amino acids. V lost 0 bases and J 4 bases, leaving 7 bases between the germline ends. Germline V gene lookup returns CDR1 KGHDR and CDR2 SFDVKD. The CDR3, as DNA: TGTGCCACCAGTGATTTGGGCGGCGCAGATACGCAGTATTTT. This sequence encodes CATSDLGGADTQYF.

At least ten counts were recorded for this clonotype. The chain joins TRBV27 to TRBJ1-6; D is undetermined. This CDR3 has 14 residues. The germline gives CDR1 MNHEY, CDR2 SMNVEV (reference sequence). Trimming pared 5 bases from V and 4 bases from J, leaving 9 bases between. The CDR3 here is CASSHDVYNSPLHF. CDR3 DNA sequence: TGTGCCAGCAGTCACGATGTATATAATTCACCCCTCCACTTT.

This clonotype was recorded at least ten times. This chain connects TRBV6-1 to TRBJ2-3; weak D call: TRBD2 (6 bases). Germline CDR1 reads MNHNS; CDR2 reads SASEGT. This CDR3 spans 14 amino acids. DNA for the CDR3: TGTGCTACAGCAAGGGTGGAGGGAGCAGATACGCAGTATTTT. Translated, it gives CATARVEGADTQYF.

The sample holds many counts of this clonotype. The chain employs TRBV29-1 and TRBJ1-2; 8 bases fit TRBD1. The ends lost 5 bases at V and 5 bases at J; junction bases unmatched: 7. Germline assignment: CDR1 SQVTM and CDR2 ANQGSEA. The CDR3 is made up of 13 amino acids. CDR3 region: CSVYRTGKYGYTF. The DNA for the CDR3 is TGCAGCGTTTACCGGACAGGGAAGTATGGCTACACCTTC. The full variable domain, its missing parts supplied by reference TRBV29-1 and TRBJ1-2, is SAVISQKPSRDICQRGTSLTIQCQVDSQVTMMFWYRQQPGQSLTLIATANQGSEATYESGFVIDKFPISRPNLTFSTLTVSNMSPEDSSIYLCSVYRTGKYGYTFGSGTRLTVV.

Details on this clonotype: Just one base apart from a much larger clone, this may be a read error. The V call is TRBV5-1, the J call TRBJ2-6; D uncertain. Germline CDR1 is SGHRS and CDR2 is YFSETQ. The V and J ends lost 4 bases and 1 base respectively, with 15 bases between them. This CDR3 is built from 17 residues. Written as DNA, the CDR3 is TGCGCCAGCAGCCCTGGACGGCGTGAGTCTGGGGCCAACGTCCTGACTTTC. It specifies CASSPGRRESGANVLTF. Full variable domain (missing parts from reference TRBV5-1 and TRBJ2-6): KAGVTQTPRYLIKTRGQQVTLSCSPISGHRSVSWYQQTPGQGLQFLFEYFSETQRNKGNFPGRFSGRQFSNSRSEMNVSTLELGDSALYLCASSPGRRESGANVLTFGAGSRLTVL.

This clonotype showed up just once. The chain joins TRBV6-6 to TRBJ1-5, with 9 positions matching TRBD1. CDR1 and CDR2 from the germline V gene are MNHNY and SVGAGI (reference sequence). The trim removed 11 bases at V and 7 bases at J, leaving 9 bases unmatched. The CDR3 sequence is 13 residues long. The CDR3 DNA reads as TGTGCCCGCAAAGGACAGGGGATACAGCCCCAGCATTTT. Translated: CARKGQGIQPQHF.

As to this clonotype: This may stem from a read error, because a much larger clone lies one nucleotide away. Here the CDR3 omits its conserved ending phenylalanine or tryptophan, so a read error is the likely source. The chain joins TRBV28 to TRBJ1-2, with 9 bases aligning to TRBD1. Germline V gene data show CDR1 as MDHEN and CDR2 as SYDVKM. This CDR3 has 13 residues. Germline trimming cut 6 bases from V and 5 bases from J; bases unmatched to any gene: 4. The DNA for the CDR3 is TGTGCCAGCAGCACCGGGACAGGGTATGGCTACACCCTC. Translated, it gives CASSTGTGYGYTL.